This entry lists 11 T cell receptor beta chains sequenced from one sample in a study of shared clonotypes between healthy human individuals. Libraries were prepared by immunoSEQ multiplex PCR; TCRdb keeps only in-frame clonotypes and omits some of them. The sample lists some 2,100,000 clones, roughly 95% occurring once. Source material: naive CD4+ T cells sorted from blood. Specified subset: CD45RA+ positively selected. The receptors here all came from a man younger than 35 in good health.

The chain has TRBV28 and TRBJ1-4; TRBD1 agrees at 9 bases. Germline CDR1 MDHEN, CDR2 SYDVKM. V trimming: 5 bases; J trimming: 1 base; junction bases outside the gene matches: 17. This CDR3 is built from 20 residues. The CDR3 loop is CASSPPGTGFWGRTNEKLFF. The CDR3 DNA reads as TGTGCCAGCAGTCCGCCCGGGACAGGGTTTTGGGGGCGAACTAATGAAAAACTGTTTTTT.

The CDR3, as DNA: TGTGCCACCAGCAGAGGGACAGGGGAGAGGGCCGGGGAGCTGTTTTTT. This codes for CATSRGTGERAGELFF. The J gene is TRBJ2-2, the V gene TRBV15; 9 positions match TRBD1. The CDR3 runs 16 residues. The trim removed 1 base at V and 6 bases at J, leaving 6 bases unmatched. The germline gives CDR1 LNHNV, CDR2 YYDKDF (reference sequence).

The rearrangement uses TRBV9 and TRBJ2-3, with D unclear. The length of the CDR3 is 14 residues. V was trimmed by 0 bases and J by 6 bases, leaving 11 bases between them. Germline-derived CDR1 and CDR2 are SGDLS and YYNGEE. The CDR3 nucleotides read TGTGCCAGCAGCGTAGCTTCCGGACGGGATACGCAGTATTTT. Amino acid sequence: CASSVASGRDTQYF.

The gene calls are TRBV15 and TRBJ1-2; D is uncertain. The CDR3 consists of 18 residues. The germline V gene encodes CDR1 LNHNV and CDR2 YYDKDF (reference sequence). Trimming cost V 4 bases and J 3 bases, with 24 bases left between them. The chain's CDR3 is CATSKGPRGRSVDYGYTF. In DNA form, the CDR3 reads TGTGCCACCAGCAAGGGCCCTCGAGGGAGATCCGTAGACTATGGCTACACCTTC.

This clone was observed a single time. The chain recombines TRBV29-1 with TRBJ2-1; D gene unclear. V lost 4 bases and J lost 0, with 10 bases in between. The germline V gene encodes CDR1 SQVTM and CDR2 ANQGSEA. This CDR3 has 14 residues. In DNA form, the CDR3 reads TGCAGCGTTGTCGGTTGGAGCTCCTACAATGAGCAGTTCTTC. It is translated as CSVVGWSSYNEQFF.

V is TRBV27 and J is TRBJ2-5; TRBD2 matches at 8 bases. Germline V gives CDR1 MNHEY, CDR2 SMNVEV (reference sequence). After removal of 5 bases from V and 5 bases from J, the junction contained 7 bases not matched to a gene. The CDR3 is 14 amino acids. The CDR3: CASSPSGGYETQYF. CDR3 DNA sequence: TGTGCCAGCAGTCCCAGCGGGGGATATGAGACCCAGTACTTC.

The gene calls are TRBV30 and TRBJ1-5; TRBD1 matches at 8 bases. This CDR3 comprises 14 residues. V gave up 3 bases and J gave up 7 bases; unmatched junction bases: 8. CDR1 and CDR2 from the germline V gene are GTSNPN and SVGIG (reference sequence). The CDR3 here is CAWSGGQAGQPQHF. As DNA, the CDR3 is TGTGCCTGGAGCGGGGGACAGGCTGGACAGCCCCAGCATTTT.

Notes on this clone: Different DNA sequences within this sample yield the same CDR3. This chain links TRBV11-2 with TRBJ1-5; no clear D gene. This CDR3 is 13 amino acids long. V lost 1 base and J 0 bases, leaving 1 base between the germline ends. CDR1 SGHAT and CDR2 FQNNGV come from the germline V gene. The chain's CDR3 is CASSLGSNQPQHF. The DNA of the CDR3 is TGTGCCAGCAGCTTAGGTAGCAATCAGCCCCAGCATTTT.

V usage is TRBV18 and J usage is TRBJ1-1; no clear D gene. Germline V CDR1 and CDR2: KGHSH, LQKENI. With 3 bases removed from V and 1 base from J, the gap between germline ends came to 21 bases. CDR3 length: 18 amino acids. This CDR3 is CASSPGTASLPSNTEAFF. As DNA, the CDR3 is TGTGCCAGCTCACCGGGCACGGCTTCCCTACCCTCGAACACTGAAGCTTTCTTT.

This chain links TRBV18 with TRBJ1-5; D not certain. The CDR3 is 19 residues long. Per germline, CDR1 KGHSH and CDR2 LQKENI. Trimming removed 3 bases at V and 0 bases at J, with 21 bases between. CDR3 loop: CASSPGAIGTFYSNQPQHF. For the CDR3, the DNA is TGTGCCAGCTCACCGGGCGCTATTGGAACATTTTATAGCAATCAGCCCCAGCATTTT. The whole variable domain, remainder taken from reference TRBV18 and TRBJ1-5, is NAGVMQNPRHLVRRRGQEARLRCSPMKGHSHVYWYRQLPEEGLKFMVYLQKENIIDESGMPKERFSAEFPKEGPSILRIQQVVRGDSAAYFCASSPGAIGTFYSNQPQHFGDGTRLSIL.

The count of this clone is one. The rearrangement links TRBV6-5 to TRBJ1-4, with 7 bases matching TRBD1. After removal of 5 bases from V and 4 bases from J, the junction contained 7 bases not matched to a gene. Germline V gene lookup returns CDR1 MNHEY and CDR2 SVGAGI. CDR3 size: 15 residues. The DNA of the CDR3 is TGTGCCAGCAGTGTCACAGGGGCTAGTAATGAAAAACTGTTTTTT. This gives the protein CASSVTGASNEKLFF.